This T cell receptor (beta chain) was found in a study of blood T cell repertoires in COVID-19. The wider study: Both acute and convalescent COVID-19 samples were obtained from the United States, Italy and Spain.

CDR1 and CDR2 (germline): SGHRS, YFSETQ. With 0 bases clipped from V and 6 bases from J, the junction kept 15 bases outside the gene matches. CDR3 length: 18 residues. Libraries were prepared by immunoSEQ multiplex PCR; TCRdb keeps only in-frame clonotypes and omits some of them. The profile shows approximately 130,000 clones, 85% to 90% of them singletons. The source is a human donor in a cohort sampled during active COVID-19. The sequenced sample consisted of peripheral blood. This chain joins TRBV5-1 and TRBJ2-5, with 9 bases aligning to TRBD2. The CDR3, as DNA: TGCGCCAGCAGCTTGGAATTTGCGGGGGGGAGACTTGGAAAGACCCAGTACTTC. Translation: CASSLEFAGGRLGKTQYF. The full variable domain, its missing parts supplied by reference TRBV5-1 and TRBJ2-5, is KAGVTQTPRYLIKTRGQQVTLSCSPISGHRSVSWYQQTPGQGLQFLFEYFSETQRNKGNFPGRFSGRQFSNSRSEMNVSTLELGDSALYLCASSLEFAGGRLGKTQYFGPGTRLLVL.